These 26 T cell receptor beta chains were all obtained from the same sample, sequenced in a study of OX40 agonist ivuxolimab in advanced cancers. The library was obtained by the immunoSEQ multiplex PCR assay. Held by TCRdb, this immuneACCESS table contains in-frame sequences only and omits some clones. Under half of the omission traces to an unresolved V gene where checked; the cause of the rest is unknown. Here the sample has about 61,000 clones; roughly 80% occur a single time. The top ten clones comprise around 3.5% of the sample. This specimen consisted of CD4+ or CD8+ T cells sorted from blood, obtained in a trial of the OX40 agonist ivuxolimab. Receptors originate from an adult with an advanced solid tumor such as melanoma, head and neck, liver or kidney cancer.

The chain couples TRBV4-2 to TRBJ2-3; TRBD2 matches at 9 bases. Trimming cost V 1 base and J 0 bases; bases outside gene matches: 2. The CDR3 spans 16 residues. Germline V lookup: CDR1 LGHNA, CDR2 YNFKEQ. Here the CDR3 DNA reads TGTGCCAGCAGCCAAGCTAGCGGGGCGAGCACAGATACGCAGTATTTT. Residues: CASSQASGASTDTQYF.

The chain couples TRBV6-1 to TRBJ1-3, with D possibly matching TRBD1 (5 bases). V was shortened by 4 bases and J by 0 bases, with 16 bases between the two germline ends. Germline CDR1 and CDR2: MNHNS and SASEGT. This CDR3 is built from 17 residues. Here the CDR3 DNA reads TGTGCCAGCAGTGCCCACAATGGGGGTAGCTCTGGAAACACCATATATTTT. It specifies CASSAHNGGSSGNTIYF.

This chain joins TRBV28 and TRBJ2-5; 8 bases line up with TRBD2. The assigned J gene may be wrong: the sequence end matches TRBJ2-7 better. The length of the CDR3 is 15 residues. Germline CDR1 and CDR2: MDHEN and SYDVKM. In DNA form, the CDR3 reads TGTGCCAGCAGTCGAGCGGGGGTCCTCTCCTACGAGCAGTACTTC. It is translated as CASSRAGVLSYEQYF.

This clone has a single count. This CDR3 is CASSDGRGGLYNEQFF. CDR3 coding DNA: TGTGCCAGCAGTGACGGGAGGGGGGGGCTCTACAATGAGCAGTTCTTC. The rearrangement links TRBV6-4 to TRBJ2-1; a possible D gene is TRBD2 (7 bases). The ends were cut back, 2 bases at V and 3 bases at J, with 14 bases in the middle. CDR1 is MRHNA, CDR2 SNTAGT, per germline. The CDR3 has 16 residues.

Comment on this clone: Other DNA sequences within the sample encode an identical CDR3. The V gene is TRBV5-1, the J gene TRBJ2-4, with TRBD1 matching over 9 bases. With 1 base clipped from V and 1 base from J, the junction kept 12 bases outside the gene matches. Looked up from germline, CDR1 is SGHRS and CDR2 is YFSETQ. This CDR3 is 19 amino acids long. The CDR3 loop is CASSLPRGTGSYAKNIQYF. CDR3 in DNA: TGCGCCAGCAGCTTGCCCCGCGGGACAGGGAGTTACGCCAAAAACATTCAGTACTTC.

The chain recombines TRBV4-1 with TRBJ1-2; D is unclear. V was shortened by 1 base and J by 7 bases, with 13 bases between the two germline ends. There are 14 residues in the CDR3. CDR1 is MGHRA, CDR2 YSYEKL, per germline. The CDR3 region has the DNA TGCGCCAGCAGCCAAGGGTTGGCTATCGGTGGCTACACCTTC. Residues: CASSQGLAIGGYTF.

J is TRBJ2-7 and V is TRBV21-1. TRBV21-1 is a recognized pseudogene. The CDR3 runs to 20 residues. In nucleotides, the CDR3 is TGTGCCAGCAGCAAAGGGGGGGCGGGCTACTTTCACATTTACCGCTACGAGCAGTACTTC. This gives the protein CASSKGGAGYFHIYRYEQYF.

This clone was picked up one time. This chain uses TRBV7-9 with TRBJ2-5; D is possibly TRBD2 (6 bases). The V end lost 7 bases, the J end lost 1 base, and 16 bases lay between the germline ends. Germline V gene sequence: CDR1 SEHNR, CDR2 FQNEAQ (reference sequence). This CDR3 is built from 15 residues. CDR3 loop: CASTLFAGPQETQYF. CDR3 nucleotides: TGTGCCAGCACCCTGTTTGCGGGGCCCCAAGAGACCCAGTACTTC. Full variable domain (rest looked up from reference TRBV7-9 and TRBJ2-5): DTGVSQNPRHKITKRGQNVTFRCDPISEHNRLYWYRQTLGQGPEFLTYFQNEAQLEKSRLLSDRFSAERPKGSFSTLEIQRTEQGDSAMYLCASTLFAGPQETQYFGPGTRLLVL.

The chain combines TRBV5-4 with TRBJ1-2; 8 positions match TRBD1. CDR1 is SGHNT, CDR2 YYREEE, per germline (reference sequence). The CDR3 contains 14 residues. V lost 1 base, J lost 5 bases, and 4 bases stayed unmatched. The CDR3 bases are TGTGCCAGCAGCTTGAGGGACAGGCCATATGGCTACACCTTC. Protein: CASSLRDRPYGYTF.

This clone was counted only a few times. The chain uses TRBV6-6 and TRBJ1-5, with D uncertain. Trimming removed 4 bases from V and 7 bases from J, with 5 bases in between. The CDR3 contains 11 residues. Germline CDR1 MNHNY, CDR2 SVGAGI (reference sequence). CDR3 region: CASSLGQPQHF. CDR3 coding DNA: TGTGCCAGCAGTTTAGGACAGCCCCAGCATTTT.

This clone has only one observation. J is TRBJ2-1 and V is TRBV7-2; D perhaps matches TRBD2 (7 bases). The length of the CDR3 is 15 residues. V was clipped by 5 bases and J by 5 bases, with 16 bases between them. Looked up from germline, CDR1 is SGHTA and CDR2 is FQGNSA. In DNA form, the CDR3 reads TGTGCCAGCAGCCTAGGTGGGGGGGCCGACAATGAGCAGTTCTTC. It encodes CASSLGGGADNEQFF.

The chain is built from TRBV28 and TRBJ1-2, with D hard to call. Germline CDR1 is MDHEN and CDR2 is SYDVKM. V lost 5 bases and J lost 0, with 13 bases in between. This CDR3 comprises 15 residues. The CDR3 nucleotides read TGTGCCAGCAGTCCCCCGGCGGTGTCTAACTATGGCTACACCTTC. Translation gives CASSPPAVSNYGYTF.

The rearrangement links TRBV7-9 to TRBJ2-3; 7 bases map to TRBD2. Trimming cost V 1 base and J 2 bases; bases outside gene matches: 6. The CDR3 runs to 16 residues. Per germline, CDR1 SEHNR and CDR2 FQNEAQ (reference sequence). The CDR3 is CASSLGTGGPTDTQYF. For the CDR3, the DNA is TGTGCCAGCAGCTTAGGTACGGGGGGTCCCACAGATACGCAGTATTTT. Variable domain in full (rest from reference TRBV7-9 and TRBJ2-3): DTGVSQNPRHKITKRGQNVTFRCDPISEHNRLYWYRQTLGQGPEFLTYFQNEAQLEKSRLLSDRFSAERPKGSFSTLEIQRTEQGDSAMYLCASSLGTGGPTDTQYFGPGTRLTVL.

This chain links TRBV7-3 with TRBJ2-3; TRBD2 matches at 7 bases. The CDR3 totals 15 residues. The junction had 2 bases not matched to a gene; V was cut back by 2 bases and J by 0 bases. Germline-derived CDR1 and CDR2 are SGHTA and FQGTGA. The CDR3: CASSLAGESTDTQYF. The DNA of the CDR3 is TGTGCCAGCAGCTTAGCGGGGGAGAGCACAGATACGCAGTATTTT. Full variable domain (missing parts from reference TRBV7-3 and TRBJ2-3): GAGVSQTPSNKVTEKGKYVELRCDPISGHTALYWYRQSLGQGPEFLIYFQGTGAADDSGLPNDRFFAVRPEGSVSTLKIQRTERGDSAVYLCASSLAGESTDTQYFGPGTRLTVL.

The CDR3 bases are TGTGCCAGCAGCTTGGGGGGGTACAGGCGTAATCAGCCCCAGCATTTT. Translating gives CASSLGGYRRNQPQHF. The genes are TRBV5-6 and TRBJ1-5; maybe TRBD1 (5 bases). This CDR3 is 16 amino acids long. CDR1 is SGHDT, CDR2 YYEEEE, per germline. Trimming left V 0 bases short and J 4 bases short, with 14 bases between.

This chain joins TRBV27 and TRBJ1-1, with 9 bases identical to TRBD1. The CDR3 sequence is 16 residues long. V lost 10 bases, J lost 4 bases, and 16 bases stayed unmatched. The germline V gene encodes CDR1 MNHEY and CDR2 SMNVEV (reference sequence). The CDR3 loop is CATQFGTTGGPTEAFF. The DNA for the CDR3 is TGTGCCACCCAGTTTGGGACGACAGGGGGACCCACTGAAGCTTTCTTT.

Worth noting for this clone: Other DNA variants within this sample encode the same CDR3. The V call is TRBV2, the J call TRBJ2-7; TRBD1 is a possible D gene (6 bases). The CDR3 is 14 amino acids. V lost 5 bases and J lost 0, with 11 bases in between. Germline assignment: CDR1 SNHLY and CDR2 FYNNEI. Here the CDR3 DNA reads TGTGCCAGCAGTCGGACAGCAAGCTCCTACGAGCAGTACTTC. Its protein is CASSRTASSYEQYF. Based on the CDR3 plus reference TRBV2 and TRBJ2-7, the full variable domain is EPEVTQTPSHQVTQMGQEVILRCVPISNHLYFYWYRQILGQKVEFLVSFYNNEISEKSEIFDDQFSVERPDGSNFTLKIRSTKLEDSAMYFCASSRTASSYEQYFGPGTRLTVT.

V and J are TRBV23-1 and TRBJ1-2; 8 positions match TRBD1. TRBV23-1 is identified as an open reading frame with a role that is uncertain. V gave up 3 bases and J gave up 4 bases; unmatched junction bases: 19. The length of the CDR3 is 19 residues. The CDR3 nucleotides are TGCGCCAGCAGTCATACTATCGGGACAGGACATTCCCGCGGCTATGGCTACACCTTC. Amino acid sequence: CASSHTIGTGHSRGYGYTF.

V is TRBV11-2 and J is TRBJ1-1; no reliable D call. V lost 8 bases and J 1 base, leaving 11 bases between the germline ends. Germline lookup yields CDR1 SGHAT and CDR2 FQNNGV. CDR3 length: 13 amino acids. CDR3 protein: CASLKRENTEAFF. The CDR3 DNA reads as TGTGCCAGCCTCAAACGGGAGAACACTGAAGCTTTCTTT.

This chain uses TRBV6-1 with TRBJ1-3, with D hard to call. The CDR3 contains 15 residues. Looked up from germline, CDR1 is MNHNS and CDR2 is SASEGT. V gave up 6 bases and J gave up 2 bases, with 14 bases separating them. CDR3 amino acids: CASSLDGGAGNTIYF. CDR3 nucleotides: TGTGCCAGCAGCCTCGACGGCGGAGCTGGAAACACCATATATTTT.

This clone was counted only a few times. The CDR3 bases are TGTGCCAGCAGCGTAGGAGGAGCGGGGGGTATCACAGATACGCAGTATTTT. It is translated as CASSVGGAGGITDTQYF. This sequence joins TRBV9 and TRBJ2-3; the match to TRBD2 covers 9 bases. Per germline, CDR1 SGDLS and CDR2 YYNGEE. This CDR3 is built from 17 residues. Trimming at V came to 0 bases and at J to 2 bases, leaving 7 bases not matched to a gene.

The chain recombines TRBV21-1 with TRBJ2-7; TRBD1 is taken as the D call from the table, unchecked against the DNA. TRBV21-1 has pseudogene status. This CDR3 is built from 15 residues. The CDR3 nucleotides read TGTGCCAGCAGGGGCCCGAACGACAGGACTTACGAGCAGTACTTC. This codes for CASRGPNDRTYEQYF.

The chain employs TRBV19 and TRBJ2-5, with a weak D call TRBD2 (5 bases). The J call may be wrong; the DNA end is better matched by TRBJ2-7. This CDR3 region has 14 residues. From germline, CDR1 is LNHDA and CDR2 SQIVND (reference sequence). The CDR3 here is CASSIPGIGDEQYF. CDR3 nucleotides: TGTGCCAGTAGTATACCAGGAATCGGGGACGAGCAGTACTTC.

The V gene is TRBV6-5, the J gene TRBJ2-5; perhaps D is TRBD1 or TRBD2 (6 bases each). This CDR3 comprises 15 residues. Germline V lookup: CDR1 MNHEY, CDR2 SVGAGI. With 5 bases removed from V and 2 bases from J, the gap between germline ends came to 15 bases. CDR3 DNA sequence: TGTGCCAGCAGTAGGACTACAGGGAGGCAAGAGACCCAGTACTTC. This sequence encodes CASSRTTGRQETQYF.

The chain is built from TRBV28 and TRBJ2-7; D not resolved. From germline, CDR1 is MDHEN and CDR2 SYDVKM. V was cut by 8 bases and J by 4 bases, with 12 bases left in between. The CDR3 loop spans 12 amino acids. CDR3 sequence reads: CASVAMGYEQYF. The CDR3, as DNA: TGTGCCAGCGTCGCTATGGGGTACGAGCAGTACTTC.

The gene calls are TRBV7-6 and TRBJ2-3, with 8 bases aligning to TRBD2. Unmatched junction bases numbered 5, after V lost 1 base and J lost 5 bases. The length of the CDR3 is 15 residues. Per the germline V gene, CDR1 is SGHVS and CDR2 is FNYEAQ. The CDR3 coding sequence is TGTGCCAGCAGCTTAGAGGTTAGCGGGGAAGATACGCAGTATTTT. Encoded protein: CASSLEVSGEDTQYF.